The source of this TCR beta chain is a study of T cells in Graves' hyperthyroidism and ophthalmopathy. Amplified TCR beta CDR3 regions derived from RNA transcripts. In the first-round RT-PCR of the TCR CDR3, the HTBI primer set was used. Using its own MiXCR run on the multiplex PCR reads, TCRdb lists one record per CDR3 protein. The sample lists approximately 560,000 distinct CDR3 sequences, around a sixth occurring once. Study-wide findings and caveats: Most expanded thyroid clonotypes above 0.001 recurred in blood.

In patients aged 18 to 65, hyperthyroidism was newly diagnosed, with duration under 2 months. This clonotype was seen many times. What it binds is not known. The CDR3 totals 15 residues. The ends were cut back, 4 bases at V and 5 bases at J, with 16 bases in the middle. Germline V gene lookup returns CDR1 ENHRY and CDR2 SYGVKD. Sequencing was performed on blood. The origin of this receptor is a woman aged 25 to 39 with Graves' hyperthyroidism. The V call is TRBV10-3, the J call TRBJ2-3, with D tentatively TRBD1 (5 bases). The CDR3 loop reads CAISAFGQGGDTQYF. The CDR3 nucleotides are TGTGCCATCAGTGCCTTCGGGCAGGGCGGAGATACGCAGTATTTT.